These T cell receptor beta chains were read from a single sample in a study of naive and memory T cell subsets. TCRdb recomputed calls from the UMI-ligation and nested PCR reads with MiXCR, one row per CDR3 protein. The data show fewer than 150,000 distinct CDR3 sequences, approximately 18% seen once. Sequencing input: naive CD8+ T cells from blood. The receptors originated from a human donor in good health. The CDR3 runs from the conserved cysteine through the conserved F or W. D genes are given only for firm matches. Clone size, where shown, is once, few, many, or a class for clones that have expanded.

V,size,J,D,CDR3,DNA
TRBV7-6,many,TRBJ2-3,TRBD2,CASSLAGGTDTQYF,TGTGCCAGCAGTTTGGCGGGAGGCACAGATACGCAGTATTTT
TRBV4-1,-,TRBJ1-6,TRBD1,CASSQDDRGPNSPLHF,TGCGCCAGCAGCCAAGATGACAGGGGCCCGAATTCACCCCTCCACTTT
TRBV28,few,TRBJ2-3,TRBD2,CASSSLLTSGRIIFADTQYF,TGTGCCAGCAGTTCGCTATTGACTAGCGGGAGGATCATTTTCGCAGATACGCAGTATTTT
TRBV6-2/TRBV6-3,-,TRBJ1-5,TRBD1,CASSYGQASNQPQHF,TGTGCCAGCAGTTATGGACAGGCCAGCAATCAGCCCCAGCATTTT
TRBV12-3/TRBV12-4,many,TRBJ2-3,TRBD1,CASSSGQGDTQYF,TGTGCCAGCAGTTCGGGACAGGGAGATACGCAGTATTTT
TRBV12-3/TRBV12-4,-,TRBJ1-1,-,CATVVLASEAFF,TGTGCCACCGTCGTTTTAGCTTCAGAAGCTTTCTTT
TRBV12-3/TRBV12-4,few,TRBJ2-3,-,CASSPGGGTGADTQYF,TGTGCCAGCAGCCCAGGGGGGGGAACTGGGGCAGATACGCAGTATTTT
TRBV19,-,TRBJ2-3,-,CASSYAGTGPDTQYF,TGTGCCAGTAGTTACGCGGGTACGGGTCCAGATACGCAGTATTTT
TRBV6-1,many,TRBJ2-1,-,CASSEVGYNEQFF,TGTGCCAGCAGTGAAGTTGGGTACAATGAGCAGTTCTTC
TRBV28,-,TRBJ1-2,-,CASSKETADTYGYTF,TGTGCCAGCAGTAAGGAGACGGCGGACACTTATGGCTACACCTTC
TRBV7-8,few,TRBJ2-2,-,CASSLPPGPLTGELFF,TGTGCCAGCAGCCTCCCACCAGGGCCTCTCACCGGGGAGCTGTTTTTT
TRBV7-9,few,TRBJ2-1,-,CASASDSSYNEQFF,TGTGCCAGCGCTAGCGACAGCTCCTACAATGAGCAGTTCTTC
TRBV10-3,-,TRBJ2-7,-,CAIRRTRDYEQYF,TGTGCCATCAGACGAACGCGGGATTACGAGCAGTACTTC
TRBV9,few,TRBJ1-2,-,CASSPNVGAQYGYTF,TGTGCCAGCAGCCCGAACGTTGGGGCACAATATGGCTACACCTTC
TRBV6-5,once,TRBJ2-7,-,CASSYVSGSPYEQYF,TGTGCCAGCAGTTACGTTAGTGGGAGTCCCTACGAGCAGTACTTC
TRBV3-1,-,TRBJ1-5,-,CASSQEGLNQPQHF,TGTGCCAGCAGCCAAGAGGGCCTCAATCAGCCCCAGCATTTT
TRBV27,many,TRBJ2-7,-,CASRFGGLGEQYF,TGTGCCAGCAGGTTCGGGGGCCTGGGAGAGCAGTACTTC
TRBV7-3,-,TRBJ2-1,-,CASGSSSYNEQFF,TGTGCCAGCGGCTCGAGCTCCTACAATGAGCAGTTCTTC
TRBV7-9,few,TRBJ1-6,-,CASSFEGDTRDSPLHF,TGTGCCAGCAGCTTTGAAGGGGATACGAGGGATTCACCCCTCCACTTT
TRBV6-5,-,TRBJ1-5,-,CASSQSQGSQPQHF,TGTGCCAGCAGTCAATCGCAGGGAAGTCAGCCCCAGCATTTT
TRBV29-1,-,TRBJ2-3,TRBD1,CSVSGTARTDTQYF,TGCAGCGTCTCCGGGACAGCCCGCACAGATACGCAGTATTTT
TRBV20-1,-,TRBJ2-1,-,CSAERGDSPRNEQFF,TGCAGTGCGGAGAGGGGGGACTCTCCGAGGAATGAGCAGTTCTTC
TRBV13,-,TRBJ2-3,-,CASSLQGFDTQYF,TGTGCCAGCAGCTTACAAGGTTTTGATACGCAGTATTTT
TRBV27,few,TRBJ1-1,TRBD1,CASSLTGGDTEAFF,TGTGCCAGCAGTTTGACAGGGGGGGACACTGAAGCTTTCTTT
TRBV20-1,few,TRBJ2-7,TRBD1,CSARDTPARGYYEQYF,TGCAGTGCTAGAGATACCCCCGCCAGGGGGTACTACGAGCAGTACTTC
TRBV7-8,medium-sized,TRBJ2-1,TRBD2,CASSLGAGIYNEQFF,TGTGCCAGCAGCTTAGGAGCGGGAATATACAATGAGCAGTTCTTC
TRBV4-1,few,TRBJ2-1,TRBD2,CASSQEELADYNEQFF,TGCGCCAGCAGCCAAGAGGAACTAGCGGACTACAATGAGCAGTTCTTC
TRBV6-1,-,TRBJ2-7,-,CASSEWWGYEQYF,TGTGCCAGCAGTGAATGGTGGGGATACGAGCAGTACTTC